The 17 T cell receptor beta chains listed next were all sequenced from one sample in a study of identical twins. Each CDR3 protein is one row after TCRdb ran MiXCR on the 5' RACE reads. Of more than 600,000 distinct CDR3 sequences in the sample, 18% were seen once. These data also formed part of another study, on T cells expressing NK-cell markers.

The specimen sequenced was PBMCs. All receptors derive from a woman between 18 and 30 years old in good health.

In this sample, this clonotype turned up a few times. The genes are TRBV5-1 and TRBJ1-1, with a tentative D call TRBD1 (6 bases). This CDR3 has 14 amino acids. Germline CDR1 is SGHRS and CDR2 is YFSETQ. Deletions cut 4 bases from V and 1 base from J, with 11 bases between. DNA for the CDR3: TGCGCCAGCAGCAACAGGGTCGAGAACACTGAAGCTTTCTTT. Its protein product is CASSNRVENTEAFF. The full variable domain, completed using reference TRBV5-1 and TRBJ1-1, is KAGVTQTPRYLIKTRGQQVTLSCSPISGHRSVSWYQQTPGQGLQFLFEYFSETQRNKGNFPGRFSGRQFSNSRSEMNVSTLELGDSALYLCASSNRVENTEAFFGQGTRLTVV.

This clonotype has only a few counts. The genes are TRBV7-8 and TRBJ2-1; perhaps TRBD2 as D (6 bases). CDR3 length: 18 residues. Trimming removed 5 bases at V and 4 bases at J, with 24 bases between. Germline values: CDR1 SGHVS, CDR2 FQNEAQ. CDR3 residues: CASSLTRTEARSYNEQFF. DNA for the CDR3: TGTGCCAGCAGCCTGACTAGGACGGAGGCTCGATCATACAATGAGCAGTTCTTC. Based on the CDR3 plus reference TRBV7-8 and TRBJ2-1, the full variable domain is GAGVSQSPRYKVAKRGQDVALRCDPISGHVSLFWYQQALGQGPEFLTYFQNEAQLDKSGLPSDRFFAERPEGSVSTLKIQRTQQEDSAVYLCASSLTRTEARSYNEQFFGPGTRLTVL.

The gene calls are TRBV5-1 and TRBJ1-1; D possibly corresponds to TRBD1 (6 bases). The length of the CDR3 is 14 residues. V gave up 7 bases and J gave up 0 bases, with 13 bases separating them. Per the germline V gene, CDR1 is SGHRS and CDR2 is YFSETQ. The CDR3 sequence is CASRPGTLNTEAFF. The CDR3 region has the DNA TGCGCCAGCCGCCCGGGGACATTGAACACTGAAGCTTTCTTT.

This chain connects TRBV5-8 to TRBJ2-3; possibly TRBD1 for D (6 bases). The CDR3 has 16 amino acids. Per germline, CDR1 SGHTS and CDR2 YDEGEE. The ends were cut back, 3 bases at V and 3 bases at J, with 17 bases in the middle. DNA for the CDR3: TGTGCCAGCAGCTATTTCATGGCACAGGGAACAGATACGCAGTATTTT. It encodes CASSYFMAQGTDTQYF.

Only one count was recorded for this clonotype. The chain employs TRBV5-5 and TRBJ2-7; D is unresolved. The germline gives CDR1 SGHKS, CDR2 YYEKEE (reference sequence). V was shortened by 4 bases and J by 4 bases, with 12 bases between the two germline ends. The CDR3 length is 13 residues. The CDR3 sequence is CASSAGLLYEQYF. The CDR3 DNA reads as TGTGCCAGCAGCGCCGGGCTCTTATACGAGCAGTACTTC.

This chain links TRBV6-5 with TRBJ2-7; the match to TRBD2 covers 7 bases. The CDR3 covers 14 residues. The germline V gene encodes CDR1 MNHEY and CDR2 SVGAGI. The V gene end was trimmed by 3 bases and the J gene end by 2 bases; junction bases not matched to a gene: 4. As DNA, the CDR3 is TGTGCCAGCAGTTATGGGACTACCCCCTACGAGCAGTACTTC. Translating gives CASSYGTTPYEQYF.

V is TRBV7-2 and J is TRBJ2-3; a weak D match, TRBD2 (5 bases). Germline CDR1 is SGHTA and CDR2 is FQGNSA. Trimming left V 1 base short and J 6 bases short, with 11 bases between. CDR3 length: 14 residues. The CDR3 DNA reads TGTGCCAGCAGCTTAGTCAGCGGAGGTGATACGCAGTATTTT. Protein product: CASSLVSGGDTQYF.

CDR3 region: CASRRGLALSDTQYF. CDR3 DNA: TGTGCCAGCAGGAGGGGACTAGCTCTCTCAGATACGCAGTATTTT. The chain uses TRBV6-1 and TRBJ2-3; TRBD2 matches 9 bases. The germline gives CDR1 MNHNS, CDR2 SASEGT. V lost 6 bases, J lost 4 bases, and 8 bases stayed unmatched. The CDR3 is 15 residues long.

This clonotype was seen more than once but under ten times. DNA for the CDR3: TGTGCCAGCAGTAAAGGACAGAGCACCGGGGAGCTGTTTTTT. This encodes CASSKGQSTGELFF. The chain links TRBV12-3 or TRBV12-4 to TRBJ2-2, with D possibly matching TRBD1 (6 bases). The CDR3 has 14 amino acids. Deletions cut 5 bases from V and 4 bases from J, with 11 bases between.

The J gene is TRBJ2-6, the V gene TRBV20-1; D not resolved. The V gene lost 5 bases and the J gene lost 1 base, with 12 bases spanning the gap. CDR1 and CDR2 from the germline V gene are DFQATT and SNEGSKA (reference sequence). This CDR3 contains 15 residues. As DNA, the CDR3 is TGCAGTGCTCGACACGGGTATTCTGGGGCCAACGTCCTGACTTTC. This gives the protein CSARHGYSGANVLTF.

This clonotype has only a few counts. The CDR3 sequence: CASYILPGGELFF. The CDR3 DNA sequence: TGTGCCAGCTACATACTTCCCGGCGGGGAGCTGTTTTTT. The genes are TRBV12-3 or TRBV12-4 and TRBJ2-2, with unresolved D. V was clipped by 8 bases and J by 7 bases, with 14 bases between them. This CDR3 spans 13 amino acids.

This clonotype has just a few counts. The chain employs TRBV5-6 and TRBJ2-7; D perhaps matches TRBD1 (5 bases). The V end lost 1 base, the J end lost 0 bases, and 11 bases lay between the germline ends. The germline V gene has CDR1 SGHDT and CDR2 YYEEEE. The CDR3 length is 15 residues. CDR3: CASSLYQGSSYEQYF. CDR3 DNA sequence: TGTGCCAGCAGCTTGTACCAGGGTTCCTCCTACGAGCAGTACTTC.

In DNA form, the CDR3 reads TGTGCCAGCAGCCAAGAGGGTCGCCAGGGGGGTACTGAAGCTTTCTTT. As protein: CASSQEGRQGGTEAFF. The V and J genes are TRBV4-2 and TRBJ1-1; 7 positions agree with TRBD1. V lost 0 bases and J lost 5; bases outside the gene matches: 9. Germline-derived CDR1 and CDR2 are LGHNA and YNFKEQ. The CDR3 spans 16 residues.

This clonotype was seen a handful of times. The chain has TRBV20-1 and TRBJ2-3; possibly TRBD2 for D (5 bases). The length of the CDR3 is 15 residues. Germline loops: CDR1 DFQATT, CDR2 SNEGSKA (reference sequence). The germline V and J ends were trimmed by 5 bases and 4 bases, with 19 bases remaining between them. The CDR3 loop is CSAPREWPDPDTQYF. The DNA of the CDR3 is TGCAGTGCTCCCCGGGAATGGCCAGACCCAGATACGCAGTATTTT.

The chain is built from TRBV5-1 and TRBJ2-7; D is tentatively TRBD1 or TRBD2 (6 bases each). The CDR3 has 13 residues. Per the germline V gene, CDR1 is SGHRS and CDR2 is YFSETQ. V lost 7 bases and J 6 bases, leaving 17 bases between the germline ends. CDR3 residues: CASRTQGGGEQYF. The CDR3 DNA reads TGCGCCAGCCGGACACAGGGAGGCGGCGAGCAGTACTTC.

This clonotype has just a few counts. The chain uses TRBV20-1 and TRBJ2-2, with unresolved D. The CDR3 covers 13 residues. Germline CDR1 is DFQATT and CDR2 is SNEGSKA (reference sequence). V lost 6 bases, J lost 1 base, and 9 bases lay in between. The CDR3 here is CSAPRMNTGELFF. In DNA, the CDR3 is TGCAGTGCCCCGAGGATGAACACCGGGGAGCTGTTTTTT.

This clonotype was picked up many times. The chain combines TRBV7-2 with TRBJ2-5, with 13 bases fitting TRBD2. The CDR3 extends over 15 amino acids. V shed 5 bases, J shed 7 bases, and the junction held 7 bases outside the gene matches. Germline V lookup: CDR1 SGHTA, CDR2 FQGNSA. The CDR3 coding sequence is TGTGCCAGCAGCGATTGGACTAGCGGGAGAGTGACCCAGTACTTC. Residues: CASSDWTSGRVTQYF.